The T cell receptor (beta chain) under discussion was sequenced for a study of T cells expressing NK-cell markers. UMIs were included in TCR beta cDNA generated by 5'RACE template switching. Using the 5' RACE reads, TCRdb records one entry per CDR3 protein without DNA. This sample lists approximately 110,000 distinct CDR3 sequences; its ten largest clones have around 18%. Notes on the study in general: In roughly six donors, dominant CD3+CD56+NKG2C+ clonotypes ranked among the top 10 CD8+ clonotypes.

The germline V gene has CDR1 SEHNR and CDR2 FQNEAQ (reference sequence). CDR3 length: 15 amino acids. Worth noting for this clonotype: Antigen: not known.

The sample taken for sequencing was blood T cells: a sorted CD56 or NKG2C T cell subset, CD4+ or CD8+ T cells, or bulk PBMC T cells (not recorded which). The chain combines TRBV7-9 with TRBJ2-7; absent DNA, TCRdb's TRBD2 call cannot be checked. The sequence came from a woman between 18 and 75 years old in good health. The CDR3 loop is CASSRGLADLNEQYF.